The 15 T cell receptor beta chains below were found in one sample sequenced in a study of blood T cells in healthy people across ages. Sample-barcoded 5' priming and a J-beta primer mix drove a second PCR of 7 to 11 cycles. TCRdb fed the 5' RACE reads into MiXCR, producing one record per CDR3 protein. The sample includes some 1.5 million distinct CDR3 sequences, roughly 28% of them seen just once. Specimen: blood. The receptors come from a woman aged 25 to 45 in good health.

The chain carries TRBV29-1 and TRBJ2-5, with D possibly being TRBD1 (6 bases). This CDR3 is 13 amino acids long. The germline gives CDR1 SQVTM, CDR2 ANQGSEA. The V end lost 8 bases, the J end lost 5 bases, and 18 bases lay between the germline ends. CDR3 protein: CSTPRGGFETQYF. In DNA, the CDR3 is TGCAGCACCCCGAGAGGGGGTTTTGAGACCCAGTACTTC.

The rearrangement joins TRBV5-1 to TRBJ1-2; D unclear. The CDR3 contains 13 residues. Germline CDR1 and CDR2: SGHRS and YFSETQ. Deletions cut 0 bases from V and 6 bases from J, with 9 bases between. CDR3 sequence reads: CASSLGQKDGYTF. The CDR3 coding sequence is TGCGCCAGCAGCTTGGGGCAGAAGGATGGCTACACCTTC.

This clonotype has ten or more counts. V and J are TRBV11-2 and TRBJ2-1; D perhaps matches TRBD1 (5 bases). The CDR3 consists of 17 residues. Trimming took 1 base from V and 7 from J, leaving 20 bases between them. Germline V gives CDR1 SGHAT, CDR2 FQNNGV. CDR3 region: CASSLGVQGRSRNEQFF. In DNA form, the CDR3 reads TGTGCCAGCAGCTTAGGGGTCCAGGGAAGGTCGCGAAATGAGCAGTTCTTC.

This clonotype turned up a few times. The chain is built from TRBV6-2 or TRBV6-3 and TRBJ2-3, with 8 bases aligning to TRBD2. CDR1 and CDR2 from the germline V gene are MNHEY and SVGEGT. CDR3 length: 16 residues. V lost 4 bases and J lost 1; bases outside the gene matches: 7. The CDR3 reads CASSSPSTSGTDTQYF. The CDR3 DNA reads TGTGCCAGCAGTTCGCCCTCGACTAGCGGCACAGATACGCAGTATTTT.

This clonotype occurred many times. The chain couples TRBV7-2 to TRBJ2-4, with TRBD1 as a possible D gene (5 bases). This CDR3 region has 17 residues. V lost 1 base and J 2 bases, leaving 15 bases between the germline ends. Germline CDR1 is SGHTA and CDR2 is FQGNSA. CDR3 DNA sequence: TGTGCCAGCAGCTTAGTTGGGCAGGGTGCGTCCAAAAACATTCAGTACTTC. Protein product: CASSLVGQGASKNIQYF. Variable domain in full (rest from reference TRBV7-2 and TRBJ2-4): GAGVSQSPSNKVTEKGKDVELRCDPISGHTALYWYRQSLGQGLEFLIYFQGNSAPDKSGLPSDRFSAERTGGSVSTLTIQRTQQEDSAVYLCASSLVGQGASKNIQYFGAGTRLSVL.

This chain joins TRBV20-1 and TRBJ2-5; perhaps D is TRBD1 or TRBD2 (5 bases each). The J call may not be correct, given that the DNA end is closer to TRBJ2-7. The CDR3 is 13 residues long. Germline CDR1 is DFQATT and CDR2 is SNEGSKA (reference sequence). CDR3 residues: CSATLGTSDEQYF. CDR3 sequence (DNA): TGCAGTGCCACATTGGGGACGTCGGACGAGCAGTACTTC.

The sample holds a few counts of this clonotype. The rearrangement uses TRBV12-3 or TRBV12-4 and TRBJ1-1, with 8 positions matching TRBD1. Losses at the gene ends were 5 bases for V and 1 base for J; bases not matched to a gene: 9. This CDR3 has 16 residues. The CDR3 DNA follows: TGTGCCAGCAGTCCCGGACAGGGTGCTGGGAACACTGAAGCTTTCTTT. It is translated as CASSPGQGAGNTEAFF.

This clonotype was counted at least ten times. The chain links TRBV20-1 to TRBJ2-5; D possibly corresponds to TRBD2 (7 bases). Germline V lookup: CDR1 DFQATT, CDR2 SNEGSKA (reference sequence). This CDR3 region has 15 residues. Trimming cost V 5 bases and J 1 base, with 17 bases left between them. For the CDR3, the DNA is TGCAGTGCTCAGAGAGGGGGGGCCCCCCAAGAGACCCAGTACTTC. Translated, it gives CSAQRGGAPQETQYF.

This clonotype has at least ten counts. For the CDR3, the DNA is TGCGCCAGCAGTGACCCTGGACGGGACCGCTCCTACGAGCAGTACTTC. This gives the protein CASSDPGRDRSYEQYF. J is TRBJ2-7 and V is TRBV10-2; D assignment may be TRBD1 or TRBD2 (5 bases each). Germline-derived CDR1 and CDR2 are WSHSY and SAAADI. V lost 3 bases to trimming and J lost 0 bases, with 15 bases between them. The length of the CDR3 is 16 residues.

This clonotype has more than one count but fewer than ten. The chain uses TRBV20-1 and TRBJ1-4, with 9 positions matching TRBD1. The CDR3 has 14 residues. Trimming removed 6 bases from V and 8 bases from J; junction bases left unmatched: 10. Germline V gene sequence: CDR1 DFQATT, CDR2 SNEGSKA (reference sequence). CDR3 residues: CSARDRAQGEKLFF. The CDR3 coding sequence is TGCAGTGCCCGGGACAGGGCCCAGGGGGAAAAACTGTTTTTT.

The chain combines TRBV7-2 with TRBJ2-5; D ambiguous. The J call may be faulty, since TRBJ2-7 better matches the DNA end. CDR1 is SGHTA, CDR2 FQGNSA, per germline. CDR3 size: 16 residues. The CDR3, as DNA: TGTGCCAGCAGCATGGGCCCCTACCGCCCTGTGATCGAGCAGTACTTC. It codes for CASSMGPYRPVIEQYF.

The chain recombines TRBV5-5 with TRBJ1-1, with D perhaps TRBD1 (5 bases). V lost 3 bases to trimming and J lost 0 bases, with 9 bases between them. Germline lookup yields CDR1 SGHKS and CDR2 YYEKEE (reference sequence). This CDR3 region has 14 residues. CDR3 sequence: CASSWVGVNTEAFF. The CDR3 DNA reads TGTGCCAGCAGCTGGGTGGGGGTGAACACTGAAGCTTTCTTT.

This sequence joins TRBV4-1 and TRBJ2-5, with D unclear. Germline-derived CDR1 and CDR2 are MGHRA and YSYEKL. Trimming took 4 bases from V and 6 from J, leaving 12 bases between them. The CDR3 has 13 residues. The chain's CDR3 is CASSPPDDKTQYF. As DNA, the CDR3 is TGCGCCAGCAGCCCTCCGGACGACAAGACCCAGTACTTC.

In regard to this clonotype: This may come from a read error, since a much larger clone is one base off. V usage is TRBV21-1 and J usage is TRBJ2-1; the D call of TRBD1 is as the table states it, not checked on the DNA. TRBV21-1 is an annotated pseudogene. The CDR3 consists of 14 residues. In DNA form, the CDR3 reads TGTGCCGTGGGCAGGGGCTGCTCCTACAGTGAGCAGTTCTTC. It translates to CAVGRGCSYSEQFF.

The chain employs TRBV19 and TRBJ1-2; 10 nucleotides line up with TRBD1. From germline, CDR1 is LNHDA and CDR2 SQIVND (reference sequence). CDR3 length: 14 amino acids. With 9 bases clipped from V and 2 bases from J, the junction kept 6 bases outside the gene matches. The CDR3 DNA reads as TGTGCCAGCCGGGGGACAGGGGTGAACTATGGCTACACCTTC. This encodes CASRGTGVNYGYTF.